These 32 T cell receptor beta chains were sequenced from one sample in a study of blood T cell repertoires in COVID-19. The repertoire was sequenced with immunoSEQ multiplex PCR; TCRdb's copy has only in-frame clones and lacks some. The sample lists about 480,000 clones, about nine tenths occurring once. The source material was peripheral blood. All receptors come from a woman aged 45-65 years with COVID-19, enrolled during active disease.

The sample holds one count of this clone. The chain recombines TRBV9 with TRBJ2-1; TRBD1 might be the D (6 bases). The V and J ends lost 3 bases and 4 bases respectively, with 14 bases between them. The CDR3 contains 15 residues. Germline lookup yields CDR1 SGDLS and CDR2 YYNGEE. The CDR3 sequence is CASSAPGTSYNEQFF. The CDR3 nucleotides are TGTGCCAGCAGCGCACCCGGGACATCTTACAATGAGCAGTTCTTC. Complete variable domain (other parts from reference TRBV9 and TRBJ2-1): DSGVTQTPKHLITATGQRVTLRCSPRSGDLSVYWYQQSLDQGLQFLIQYYNGEERAKGNILERFSAQQFPDLHSELNLSSLELGDSALYFCASSAPGTSYNEQFFGPGTRLTVL.

The J gene is TRBJ1-1, the V gene TRBV19, with TRBD1 as a possible D gene (5 bases). V was cut by 3 bases and J by 3 bases, with 14 bases left in between. Per germline, CDR1 LNHDA and CDR2 SQIVND (reference sequence). CDR3 length: 15 residues. The CDR3 DNA sequence: TGTGCCAGTAGTATTATAAAGGGGCCCCACACTGAAGCTTTCTTT. Its protein is CASSIIKGPHTEAFF.

The chain has TRBV28 and TRBJ1-1; maybe TRBD1 (6 bases). The germline V and J ends were trimmed by 1 base and 8 bases, with 8 bases remaining between them. This CDR3 is built from 12 residues. Germline V lookup: CDR1 MDHEN, CDR2 SYDVKM. The CDR3 DNA sequence: TGTGCCAGCAGTTTATTACAGGGAGAAGCTTTCTTT. As protein: CASSLLQGEAFF.

V usage is TRBV20-1 and J usage is TRBJ2-4; TRBD2 aligns across 14 bases. Germline CDR1 is DFQATT and CDR2 is SNEGSKA (reference sequence). This CDR3 is 15 amino acids long. The J segment lost 8 bases and the V segment lost 3 bases, leaving 6 bases of the junction unmatched. The CDR3 is CSASTGTSGGDIQYF. In DNA, the CDR3 is TGCAGTGCTAGTACCGGGACTAGCGGGGGTGACATTCAGTACTTC.

The genes are TRBV28 and TRBJ1-2, with TRBD1 matching over 7 bases. The CDR3 has 15 amino acids. Germline CDR1 is MDHEN and CDR2 is SYDVKM. V was pared by 7 bases and J by 3 bases, with 11 bases of the junction left unmatched. The CDR3 DNA reads TGTGCCAGCACCGACTTGACAGGGCGGGACTATGGCTACACCTTC. It translates to CASTDLTGRDYGYTF.

The rearrangement joins TRBV4-2 to TRBJ1-2; D call uncertain. V was pared by 0 bases and J by 8 bases, with 10 bases between. The CDR3 length is 13 residues. Germline V gives CDR1 LGHNA, CDR2 YNFKEQ. CDR3 sequence (DNA): TGTGCCAGCAGCCAAGACCCGCCTAGGGGCTACACCTTC. This codes for CASSQDPPRGYTF.

The chain uses TRBV5-6 and TRBJ1-2; D unresolved. CDR3 length equals 14 residues. Per germline, CDR1 SGHDT and CDR2 YYEEEE. Trimming stripped 0 bases from V and 4 bases from J, with 10 bases between. CDR3 nucleotides: TGTGCCAGCAGCTTGGGGGCCCGGGGCTATGGCTACACCTTC. It is translated as CASSLGARGYGYTF.

The chain couples TRBV27 to TRBJ2-2, with no clear D. The germline V and J ends were trimmed by 5 bases and 4 bases, with 11 bases remaining between them. This CDR3 spans 14 amino acids. Germline assignment: CDR1 MNHEY and CDR2 SMNVEV (reference sequence). CDR3 loop: CASSPLGGTGELFF. The CDR3 region has the DNA TGTGCCAGCAGTCCCCTCGGCGGCACCGGGGAGCTGTTTTTT.

The rearrangement uses TRBV27 and TRBJ2-7, with 7 nucleotides matching TRBD1. There are 15 residues in the CDR3. The V gene end was trimmed by 0 bases and the J gene end by 0 bases; junction bases not matched to a gene: 2. The germline V gene encodes CDR1 MNHEY and CDR2 SMNVEV (reference sequence). Here the CDR3 reads CASSLSGGGSYEQYF. In DNA, the CDR3 is TGTGCCAGCAGTTTATCAGGGGGCGGCTCCTACGAGCAGTACTTC.

The chain has TRBV9 and TRBJ2-1; 9 bases line up with TRBD1. Germline CDR1 and CDR2: SGDLS and YYNGEE. The CDR3 is 16 residues long. V shed 3 bases and J 0 bases; nucleotides not matched to a gene: 4. DNA of the CDR3: TGTGCCAGCAGCGCGAGGGACAGGGTCTCCTACAATGAGCAGTTCTTC. Translated, it gives CASSARDRVSYNEQFF.

J is TRBJ2-7 and V is TRBV30, with TRBD2 matching over 8 bases. The CDR3 totals 12 residues. CDR1 is GTSNPN and CDR2 is SVGIG in the germline V gene (reference sequence). Trimming cost V 7 bases and J 0 bases; bases outside gene matches: 2. CDR3 loop: CALLADSYEQYF. The DNA for the CDR3 is TGTGCCTTACTAGCGGACTCCTACGAGCAGTACTTC.

The rearrangement links TRBV24-1 to TRBJ2-3; D unclear. The CDR3 sequence is 14 residues long. Looked up from germline, CDR1 is KGHDR and CDR2 is SFDVKD. V lost 0 bases, J lost 1 base, and 4 bases lay in between. This chain's CDR3 is CATSDLAGTDTQYF. Written as DNA, the CDR3 is TGTGCCACCAGTGATTTGGCAGGCACAGATACGCAGTATTTT.

The V gene is TRBV4-1, the J gene TRBJ1-2; TRBD1 agrees at 9 bases. The V and J ends lost 2 bases and 5 bases, in that order; junction bases with no gene match: 12. The CDR3 spans 17 residues. The germline CDR1 and CDR2 sequences are MGHRA and YSYEKL. The CDR3 is CASSQIPTRDREYGYTF. DNA of the CDR3: TGCGCCAGCAGCCAAATCCCAACCCGGGACAGGGAATATGGCTACACCTTC.

The CDR3 spells CATSVGGGSSYEQYF. The CDR3 DNA sequence: TGTGCCACCAGCGTCGGGGGGGGTAGCTCCTACGAGCAGTACTTC. This rearrangement joins TRBV24-1 to TRBJ2-7; TRBD2 agrees at 8 bases. CDR1 and CDR2 (germline): KGHDR, SFDVKD. This CDR3 has 15 amino acids. Trimming removed 7 bases from V and 0 bases from J; junction bases left unmatched: 7.

The J gene is TRBJ1-6, the V gene TRBV10-3, with TRBD1 identical over 9 bases. With V trimmed by 2 bases and J by 7 bases, 3 bases remained unmatched. This CDR3 region has 15 residues. Germline lookup yields CDR1 ENHRY and CDR2 SYGVKD. Here the CDR3 DNA reads TGTGCCATCAGTGAGGGGGACAGGGTGAATTCACCCCTCCACTTT. Translated, it gives CAISEGDRVNSPLHF.

CDR3 loop: CASSERWGVNHGYTF. Here the CDR3 DNA reads TGTGCCAGCAGCGAAAGGTGGGGGGTCAATCATGGCTACACCTTC. The chain is built from TRBV9 and TRBJ1-2, with TRBD1 as a possible D gene (5 bases). V lost 3 bases to trimming and J lost 6 bases, with 18 bases between them. The CDR3 sequence is 15 residues long. Germline V CDR1 and CDR2: SGDLS, YYNGEE.

J is TRBJ2-7 and V is TRBV6-5; 8 positions match TRBD1. Trimming at V came to 4 bases and at J to 0 bases, leaving 2 bases not matched to a gene. CDR3 size: 14 residues. Germline lookup yields CDR1 MNHEY and CDR2 SVGAGI. CDR3 amino acids: CASSSTGGSYEQYF. CDR3 in DNA: TGTGCCAGCAGTTCAACAGGGGGCTCCTACGAGCAGTACTTC.

The genes are TRBV13 and TRBJ1-1; TRBD1 matches at 12 bases. Germline V gene sequence: CDR1 PRHDT, CDR2 FYEKMQ (reference sequence). The CDR3 totals 15 residues. J gave up 4 bases and V 3 bases, and 3 bases lay outside the gene matches. CDR3 in amino acids: CASSLGQGASTEAFF. The CDR3 DNA is TGTGCCAGCAGCTTGGGACAGGGGGCGAGCACTGAAGCTTTCTTT.

The CDR3 DNA reads TGCGCCAGCAGTCAATCGGGGCTAGCGGGGTCCTCGACCTACGAGCAGTACTTC. Amino acids: CASSQSGLAGSSTYEQYF. V and J are TRBV23-1 and TRBJ2-7, with 9 bases that match TRBD2. TRBV23-1 carries the ORF label, with uncertain function. This CDR3 has 18 amino acids. Trimming took 0 bases from V and 2 from J; bases not matched to a gene: 11.

The chain uses TRBV27 and TRBJ2-5; 9 bases fit TRBD2. The V gene end was trimmed by 4 bases and the J gene end by 5 bases; junction bases not matched to a gene: 11. Germline CDR1 and CDR2: MNHEY and SMNVEV (reference sequence). CDR3 length: 16 amino acids. The CDR3 DNA reads as TGTGCCAGCAGTTCTAGGACTAGCGCGAACCGGGAGACCCAGTACTTC. It is translated as CASSSRTSANRETQYF.

A remark on this clone: Other DNA sequences of this sample code for an identical CDR3. J is TRBJ1-2 and V is TRBV4-1, with a weak D call TRBD1 (5 bases). The CDR3 is 14 amino acids. CDR1 and CDR2 (germline): MGHRA, YSYEKL. V dropped 1 base and J dropped 1 base, with 7 bases sitting between them. The CDR3 bases are TGCGCCAGCAGCCAAGCGGGGGGTAACTATGGCTACACCTTC. Translating it yields CASSQAGGNYGYTF.

The rearrangement links TRBV7-9 to TRBJ2-3; 8 positions agree with TRBD2. Germline trimming cut 1 base from V and 4 bases from J; bases unmatched to any gene: 4. CDR1 is SEHNR and CDR2 is FQNEAQ in the germline V gene (reference sequence). The CDR3 totals 15 residues. This CDR3 is CASSLVGGASDTQYF. CDR3 DNA sequence: TGTGCCAGCAGCTTAGTCGGGGGGGCCTCAGATACGCAGTATTTT. Full variable domain (outside the CDR3, taken from reference TRBV7-9 and TRBJ2-3): DTGVSQNPRHKITKRGQNVTFRCDPISEHNRLYWYRQTLGQGPEFLTYFQNEAQLEKSRLLSDRFSAERPKGSFSTLEIQRTEQGDSAMYLCASSLVGGASDTQYFGPGTRLTVL.

The V call is TRBV6-2 or TRBV6-3, the J call TRBJ1-6, with unresolved D. V shed 6 bases and J shed 0 bases, with 6 bases lying between them. Germline CDR1 is MNHEY and CDR2 is SVGEGT. CDR3 size: 14 residues. The CDR3 reads CASSRGSYNSPLHF. CDR3 bases: TGTGCCAGCAGCAGAGGCTCCTATAATTCACCCCTCCACTTT.

The chain carries TRBV5-4 and TRBJ1-2; possibly TRBD1 for D (6 bases). Per germline, CDR1 SGHNT and CDR2 YYREEE (reference sequence). V gave up 3 bases and J gave up 7 bases, with 16 bases separating them. This CDR3 has 14 residues. CDR3 region: CASSWGSGGSGYTF. The DNA of the CDR3 is TGTGCCAGCAGCTGGGGGTCGGGGGGCAGTGGCTACACCTTC.

The J gene is TRBJ1-6, the V gene TRBV11-1, with 8 positions matching TRBD1. Germline CDR1 and CDR2: SGHAT and FQDESV (reference sequence). This CDR3 has 15 amino acids. V was pared by 5 bases and J by 4 bases, with 4 bases of the junction left unmatched. Written as DNA, the CDR3 is TGTGCCAGCAGCCGGGGGGACAGGTATAATTCACCCCTCCACTTT. This encodes CASSRGDRYNSPLHF.

The V call is TRBV10-3, the J call TRBJ1-2, with 7 positions matching TRBD1. This CDR3 spans 13 amino acids. CDR1 is ENHRY and CDR2 is SYGVKD in the germline V gene. The J segment lost 3 bases and the V segment lost 10 bases, leaving 8 bases of the junction unmatched. The CDR3 coding sequence is TGTGCCACCGGCACAGGGGCTGACTATGGCTACACCTTC. Translating it yields CATGTGADYGYTF.

J is TRBJ1-4 and V is TRBV4-1; 9 positions agree with TRBD1. The V segment lost 4 bases and the J segment 8 bases; nucleotides outside the gene matches: 8. Looked up from germline, CDR1 is MGHRA and CDR2 is YSYEKL. The CDR3 has 15 amino acids. The chain's CDR3 is CASSLPGQGREKLFF. In DNA, the CDR3 is TGCGCCAGCAGCCTTCCGGGACAGGGCCGCGAAAAACTGTTTTTT.

This rearrangement joins TRBV2 to TRBJ1-1; D ambiguous. Germline-derived CDR1 and CDR2 are SNHLY and FYNNEI. V lost 6 bases and J lost 1, with 15 bases in between. There are 15 residues in the CDR3. The CDR3 DNA follows: TGTGCCAGCAGGAGATCGATTCTAGGGAACACTGAAGCTTTCTTT. Its translation is CASRRSILGNTEAFF.

The chain uses TRBV30 and TRBJ1-3, with D perhaps TRBD1 (6 bases). Germline CDR1 reads GTSNPN; CDR2 reads SVGIG (reference sequence). V was cut by 4 bases and J by 1 base, with 17 bases left in between. CDR3 length: 16 amino acids. The CDR3 sequence is CAWIPTGLMSGNTIYF. In DNA form, the CDR3 reads TGTGCCTGGATCCCCACAGGGTTAATGTCTGGAAACACCATATATTTT. Based on the CDR3 plus reference TRBV30 and TRBJ1-3, the full variable domain is SQTIHQWPATLVQPVGSPLSLECTVEGTSNPNLYWYRQAAGRGLQLLFYSVGIGQISSEVPQNLSASRPQDRQFILSSKKLLLSDSGFYLCAWIPTGLMSGNTIYFGEGSWLTVV.

The rearrangement uses TRBV2 and TRBJ1-3; 12 bases match TRBD1. Germline CDR1 is SNHLY and CDR2 is FYNNEI. Germline trimming cut 5 bases from V and 4 bases from J; bases unmatched to any gene: 9. The CDR3 has 17 residues. In DNA, the CDR3 is TGTGCCAGCAGTCCCGGGACAGGGGGCTCTCTGGGAAACACCATATATTTT. Translation: CASSPGTGGSLGNTIYF.

The chain carries TRBV11-3 and TRBJ2-5; a weak D match, TRBD2 (6 bases). The germline V and J ends were trimmed by 5 bases and 2 bases, with 12 bases remaining between them. CDR3 length: 14 amino acids. Germline V gene data show CDR1 as SGHNT and CDR2 as YENEEA. The CDR3 here is CASSPLGGQETQYF. In nucleotides, the CDR3 is TGTGCCAGCAGCCCTTTGGGGGGACAAGAGACCCAGTACTTC. Full variable domain (outside the CDR3, taken from reference TRBV11-3 and TRBJ2-5): EAGVVQSPRYKIIEKKQPVAFWCNPISGHNTLYWYLQNLGQGPELLIRYENEEAVDDSQLPKDRFSAERLKGVDSTLKIQPAELGDSAVYLCASSPLGGQETQYFGPGTRLLVL.

This chain uses TRBV6-6 with TRBJ1-6; the match to TRBD1 covers 7 bases. The trim removed 0 bases at V and 8 bases at J, leaving 4 bases unmatched. The CDR3 sequence is 15 residues long. The germline V gene encodes CDR1 MNHNY and CDR2 SVGAGI (reference sequence). CDR3 in DNA: TGTGCCAGCAGTTACTCGGTCAGGGGGGATTCACCCCTCCACTTT. Its translation is CASSYSVRGDSPLHF.